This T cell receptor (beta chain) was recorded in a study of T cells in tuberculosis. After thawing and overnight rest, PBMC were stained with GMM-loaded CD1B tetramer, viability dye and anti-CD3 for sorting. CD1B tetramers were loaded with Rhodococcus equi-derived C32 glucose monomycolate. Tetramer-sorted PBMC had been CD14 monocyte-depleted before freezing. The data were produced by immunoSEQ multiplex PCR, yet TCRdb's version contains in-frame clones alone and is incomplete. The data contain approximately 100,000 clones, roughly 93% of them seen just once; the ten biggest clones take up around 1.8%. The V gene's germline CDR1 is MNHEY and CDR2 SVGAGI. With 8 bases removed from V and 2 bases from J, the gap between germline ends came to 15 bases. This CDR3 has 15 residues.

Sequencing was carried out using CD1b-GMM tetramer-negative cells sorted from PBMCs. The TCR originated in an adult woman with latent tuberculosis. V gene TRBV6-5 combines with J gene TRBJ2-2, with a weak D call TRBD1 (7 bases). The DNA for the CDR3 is TGTGCCAGCCTCCGGGGGACAGCCAACACCGGGGAGCTGTTTTTT. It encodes CASLRGTANTGELFF.